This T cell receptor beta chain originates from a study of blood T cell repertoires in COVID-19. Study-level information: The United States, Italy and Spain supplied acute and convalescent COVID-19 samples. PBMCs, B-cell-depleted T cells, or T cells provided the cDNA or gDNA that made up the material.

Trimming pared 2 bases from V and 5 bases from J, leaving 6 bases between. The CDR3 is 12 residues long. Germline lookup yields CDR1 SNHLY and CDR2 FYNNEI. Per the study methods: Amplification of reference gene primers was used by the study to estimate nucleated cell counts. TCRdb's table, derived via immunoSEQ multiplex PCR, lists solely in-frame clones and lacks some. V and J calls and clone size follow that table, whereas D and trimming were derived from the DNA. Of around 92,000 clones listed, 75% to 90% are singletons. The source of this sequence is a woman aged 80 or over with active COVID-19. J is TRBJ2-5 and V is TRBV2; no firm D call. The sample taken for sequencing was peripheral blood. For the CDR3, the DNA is TGTGCCAGCAGTGAAATTTCGGAGACCCAGTACTTC. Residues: CASSEISETQYF.